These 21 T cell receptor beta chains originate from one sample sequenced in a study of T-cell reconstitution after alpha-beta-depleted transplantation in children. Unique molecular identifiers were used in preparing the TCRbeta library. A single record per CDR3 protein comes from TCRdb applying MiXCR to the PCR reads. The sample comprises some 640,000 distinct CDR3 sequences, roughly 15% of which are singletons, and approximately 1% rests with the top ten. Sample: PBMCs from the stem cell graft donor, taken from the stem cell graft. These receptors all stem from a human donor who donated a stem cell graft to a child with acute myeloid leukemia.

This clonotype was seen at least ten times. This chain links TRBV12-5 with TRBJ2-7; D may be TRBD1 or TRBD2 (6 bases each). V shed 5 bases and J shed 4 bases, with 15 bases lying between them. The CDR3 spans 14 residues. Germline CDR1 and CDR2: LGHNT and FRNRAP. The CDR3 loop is CASGPGAVVYEQYF. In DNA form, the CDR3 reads TGTGCTAGTGGTCCGGGGGCAGTGGTGTACGAGCAGTACTTC.

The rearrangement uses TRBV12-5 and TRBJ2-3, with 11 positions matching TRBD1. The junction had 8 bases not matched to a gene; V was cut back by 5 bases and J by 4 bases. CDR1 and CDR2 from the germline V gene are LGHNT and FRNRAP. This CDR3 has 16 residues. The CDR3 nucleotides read TGTGCTAGTGGTATCTCACGGGGACAGGGGGCAGATACGCAGTATTTT. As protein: CASGISRGQGADTQYF. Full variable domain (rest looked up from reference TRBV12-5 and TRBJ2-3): DARVTQTPRHKVTEMGQEVTMRCQPILGHNTVFWYRQTMMQGLELLAYFRNRAPLDDSGMPKDRFSAEMPDATLATLKIQPSEPRDSAVYFCASGISRGQGADTQYFGPGTRLTVL.

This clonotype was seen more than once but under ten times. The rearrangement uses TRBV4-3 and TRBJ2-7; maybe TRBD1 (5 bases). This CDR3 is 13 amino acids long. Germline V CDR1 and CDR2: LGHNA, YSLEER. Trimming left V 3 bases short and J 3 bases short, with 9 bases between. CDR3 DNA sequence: TGCGCCAGCAGCCACATCCAGGGCTACGAGCAGTACTTC. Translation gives CASSHIQGYEQYF.

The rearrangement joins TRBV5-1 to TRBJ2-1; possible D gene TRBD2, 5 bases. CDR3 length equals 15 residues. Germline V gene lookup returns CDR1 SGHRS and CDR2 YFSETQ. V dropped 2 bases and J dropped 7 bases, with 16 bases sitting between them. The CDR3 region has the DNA TGCGCCAGCAGCTTCTTAGACAACTCGGGGAATGAGCAGTTCTTC. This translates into CASSFLDNSGNEQFF.

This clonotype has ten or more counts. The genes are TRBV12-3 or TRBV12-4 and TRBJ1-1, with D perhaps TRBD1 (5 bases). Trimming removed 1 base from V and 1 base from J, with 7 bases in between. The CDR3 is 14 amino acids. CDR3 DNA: TGTGCCAGCAGTTTAGGTGGGGCGAACACTGAAGCTTTCTTT. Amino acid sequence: CASSLGGANTEAFF.

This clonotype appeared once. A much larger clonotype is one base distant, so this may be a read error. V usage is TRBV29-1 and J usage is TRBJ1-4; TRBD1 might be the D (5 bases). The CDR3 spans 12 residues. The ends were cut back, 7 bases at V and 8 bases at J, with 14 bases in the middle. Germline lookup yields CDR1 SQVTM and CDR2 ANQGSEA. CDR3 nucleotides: TGCAGCGGGGGCATCGACGGCGAAAAACTGTTTTTT. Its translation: CSGGIDGEKLFF.

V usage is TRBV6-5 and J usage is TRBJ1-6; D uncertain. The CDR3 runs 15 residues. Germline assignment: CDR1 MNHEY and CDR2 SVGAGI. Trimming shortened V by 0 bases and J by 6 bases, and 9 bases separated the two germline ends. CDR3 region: CASSYSSQINSPLHF. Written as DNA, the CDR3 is TGTGCCAGCAGTTACTCGTCACAGATTAATTCACCCCTCCACTTT.

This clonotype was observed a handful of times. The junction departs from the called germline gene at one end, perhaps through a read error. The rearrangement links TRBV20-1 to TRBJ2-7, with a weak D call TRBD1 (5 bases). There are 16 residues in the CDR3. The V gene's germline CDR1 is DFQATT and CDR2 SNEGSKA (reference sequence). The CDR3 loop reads CCARDRNRNVGHEQYF. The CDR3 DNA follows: TGCTGTGCTAGAGATCGGAACAGGAACGTCGGCCACGAGCAGTACTTC.

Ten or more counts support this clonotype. CDR3 in amino acids: CSVFKDGFGELFF. The CDR3 nucleotides read TGCAGCGTTTTTAAAGATGGTTTCGGGGAGCTGTTTTTT. The rearrangement joins TRBV29-1 to TRBJ2-2; D is unclear. From germline, CDR1 is SQVTM and CDR2 ANQGSEA. The CDR3 totals 13 residues. Trimming took 5 bases from V and 7 from J, leaving 14 bases between them.

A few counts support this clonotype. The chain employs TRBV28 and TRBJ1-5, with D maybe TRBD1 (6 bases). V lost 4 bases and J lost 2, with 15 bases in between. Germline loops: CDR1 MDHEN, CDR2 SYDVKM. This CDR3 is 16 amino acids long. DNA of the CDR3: TGTGCCAGCAGTTCCCTAACCCCAGGGGGCAATCAGCCCCAGCATTTT. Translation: CASSSLTPGGNQPQHF.

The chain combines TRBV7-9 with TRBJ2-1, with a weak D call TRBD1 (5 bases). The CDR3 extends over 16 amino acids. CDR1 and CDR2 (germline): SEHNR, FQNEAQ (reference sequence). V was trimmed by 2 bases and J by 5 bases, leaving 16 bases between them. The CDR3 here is CASSLFGARPDNEQFF. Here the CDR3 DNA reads TGTGCCAGCAGCTTATTTGGGGCGCGGCCGGACAATGAGCAGTTCTTC.

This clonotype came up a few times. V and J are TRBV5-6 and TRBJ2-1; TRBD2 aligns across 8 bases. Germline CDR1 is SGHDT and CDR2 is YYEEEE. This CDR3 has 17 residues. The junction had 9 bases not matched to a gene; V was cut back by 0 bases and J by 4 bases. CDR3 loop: CASSLGASGGVYNEQFF. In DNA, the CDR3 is TGTGCCAGCAGCTTGGGCGCCAGCGGGGGAGTATACAATGAGCAGTTCTTC.

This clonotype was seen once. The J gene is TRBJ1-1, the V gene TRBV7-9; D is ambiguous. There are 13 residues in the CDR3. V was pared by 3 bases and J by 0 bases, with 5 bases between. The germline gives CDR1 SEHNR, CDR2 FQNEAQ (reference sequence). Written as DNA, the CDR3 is TGTGCCAGCAGCTTTCGAATGAACACTGAAGCTTTCTTT. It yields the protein CASSFRMNTEAFF.

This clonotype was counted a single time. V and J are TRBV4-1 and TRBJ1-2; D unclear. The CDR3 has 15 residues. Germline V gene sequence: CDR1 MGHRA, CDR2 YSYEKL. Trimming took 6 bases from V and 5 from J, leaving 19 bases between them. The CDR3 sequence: CASRQLWTEEYGYTF. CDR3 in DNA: TGCGCCAGCAGACAACTTTGGACGGAGGAGTATGGCTACACCTTC.

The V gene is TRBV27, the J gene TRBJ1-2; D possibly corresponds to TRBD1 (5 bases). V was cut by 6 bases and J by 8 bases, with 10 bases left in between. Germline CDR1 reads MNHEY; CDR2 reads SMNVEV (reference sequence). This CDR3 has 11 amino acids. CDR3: CASSGGEGYTF. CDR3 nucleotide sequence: TGTGCCAGCAGCGGAGGGGAGGGCTACACCTTC.

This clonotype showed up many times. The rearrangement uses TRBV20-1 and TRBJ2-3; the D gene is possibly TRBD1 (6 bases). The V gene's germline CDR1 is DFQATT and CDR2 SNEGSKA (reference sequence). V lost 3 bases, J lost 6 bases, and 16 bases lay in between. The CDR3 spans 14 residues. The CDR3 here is CSARRDKILDTQYF. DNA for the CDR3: TGCAGTGCTAGGAGGGACAAGATACTGGATACGCAGTATTTT.

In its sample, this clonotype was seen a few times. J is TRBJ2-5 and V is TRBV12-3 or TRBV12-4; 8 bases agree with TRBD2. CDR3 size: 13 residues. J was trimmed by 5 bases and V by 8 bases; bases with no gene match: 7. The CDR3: CASGRSGEETQYF. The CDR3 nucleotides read TGTGCCAGCGGACGTAGCGGGGAGGAGACCCAGTACTTC.

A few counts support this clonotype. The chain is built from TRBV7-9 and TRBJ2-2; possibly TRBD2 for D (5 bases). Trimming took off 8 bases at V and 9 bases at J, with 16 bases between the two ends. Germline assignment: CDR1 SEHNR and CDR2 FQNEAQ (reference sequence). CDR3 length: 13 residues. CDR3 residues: CASSDYSSWELFF. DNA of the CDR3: TGTGCCAGCTCAGACTACTCCTCCTGGGAGCTGTTTTTT. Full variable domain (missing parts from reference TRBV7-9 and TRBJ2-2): DTGVSQNPRHKITKRGQNVTFRCDPISEHNRLYWYRQTLGQGPEFLTYFQNEAQLEKSRLLSDRFSAERPKGSFSTLEIQRTEQGDSAMYLCASSDYSSWELFFGEGSRLTVL.

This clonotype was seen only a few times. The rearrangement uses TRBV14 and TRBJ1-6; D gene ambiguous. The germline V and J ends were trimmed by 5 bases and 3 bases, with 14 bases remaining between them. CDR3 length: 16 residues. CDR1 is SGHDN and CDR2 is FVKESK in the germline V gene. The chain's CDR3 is CASSYDRAYYNSPLHF. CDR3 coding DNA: TGTGCCAGCAGCTATGATCGGGCATACTATAATTCACCCCTCCACTTT.

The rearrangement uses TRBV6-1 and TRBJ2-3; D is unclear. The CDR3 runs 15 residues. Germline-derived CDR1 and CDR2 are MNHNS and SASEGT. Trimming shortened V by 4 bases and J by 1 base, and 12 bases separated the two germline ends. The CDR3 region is CASSAAKRGTDTQYF. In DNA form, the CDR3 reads TGTGCCAGCAGTGCCGCTAAAAGGGGCACAGATACGCAGTATTTT.

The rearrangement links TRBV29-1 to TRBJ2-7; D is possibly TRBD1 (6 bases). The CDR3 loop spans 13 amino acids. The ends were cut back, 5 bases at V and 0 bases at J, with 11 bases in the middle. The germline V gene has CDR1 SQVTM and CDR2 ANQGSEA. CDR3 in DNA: TGCAGCGTTTCCACAGGGAGCTCCTACGAGCAGTACTTC. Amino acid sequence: CSVSTGSSYEQYF.